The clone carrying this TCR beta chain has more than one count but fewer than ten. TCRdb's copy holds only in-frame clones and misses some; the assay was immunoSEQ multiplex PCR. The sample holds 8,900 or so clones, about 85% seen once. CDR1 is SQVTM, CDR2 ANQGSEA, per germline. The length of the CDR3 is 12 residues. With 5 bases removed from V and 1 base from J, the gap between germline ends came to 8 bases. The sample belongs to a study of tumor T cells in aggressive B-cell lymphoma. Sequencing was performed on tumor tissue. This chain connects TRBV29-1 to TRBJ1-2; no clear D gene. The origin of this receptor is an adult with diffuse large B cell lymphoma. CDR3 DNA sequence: TGCAGCGTTTCCGGGGTTAACTATGGCTACACCTTC. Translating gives CSVSGVNYGYTF. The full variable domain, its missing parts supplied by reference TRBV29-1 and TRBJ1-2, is SAVISQKPSRDICQRGTSLTIQCQVDSQVTMMFWYRQQPGQSLTLIATANQGSEATYESGFVIDKFPISRPNLTFSTLTVSNMSPEDSSIYLCSVSGVNYGYTFGSGTRLTVV.